This entry lists 3 T cell receptor beta chains sequenced from one sample in a study of cytomegalovirus exposure and HLA in healthy donors. Use of 60 Vbeta and 13 Jbeta primers characterized the PCR. Here immunoSEQ multiplex PCR was the method, and the copy in TCRdb shows in-frame clones only, minus some. Of 100,000 to 150,000 clones listed, 60% to 75% are singletons. Sequencing used PBMCs. The receptors were gathered from a woman between 45 and 60 years old in good health and CMV-seropositive.

This clone was counted only a few times. The CDR3 protein is CASSLSLLGSAGSYEQYF. As DNA, the CDR3 is TGCGCCAGCAGCTTGTCCTTATTAGGCTCAGCGGGGTCCTACGAGCAGTACTTC. The chain links TRBV5-1 to TRBJ2-7; 7 nucleotides align to TRBD2. The CDR3 runs to 18 residues. V trimming: 1 base; J trimming: 1 base; junction bases outside the gene matches: 14. The germline gives CDR1 SGHRS, CDR2 YFSETQ.

The V gene is TRBV7-3, the J gene TRBJ2-1; TRBD2 agrees at 8 bases. The germline gives CDR1 SGHTA, CDR2 FQGTGA. This CDR3 is built from 15 residues. The trim removed 5 bases at V and 7 bases at J, leaving 10 bases unmatched. Written as DNA, the CDR3 is TGTGCCAGCAGCCGGGACGGGACTAGTGGAAATGAGCAGTTCTTC. Amino acids: CASSRDGTSGNEQFF.

The chain combines TRBV18 with TRBJ1-6, with 8 bases aligning to TRBD1. V was clipped by 6 bases and J by 0 bases; unmatched bases: 7. Germline values: CDR1 KGHSH, CDR2 LQKENI. CDR3 size: 17 residues. The CDR3 bases are TGTGCCAGCTCCTGGACAGGGCCACCCTCCTATAATTCACCCCTCCACTTT. Translated: CASSWTGPPSYNSPLHF. The complete variable domain, with remaining parts taken from reference TRBV18 and TRBJ1-6, reads NAGVMQNPRHLVRRRGQEARLRCSPMKGHSHVYWYRQLPEEGLKFMVYLQKENIIDESGMPKERFSAEFPKEGPSILRIQQVVRGDSAAYFCASSWTGPPSYNSPLHFGNGTRLTVT.